These T cell receptor beta chains were read from a single sample in a study of T cells in localized non-small cell lung cancer. The method was immunoSEQ multiplex PCR; TCRdb's version includes in-frame clones alone and lacks a portion of them. The sample has fewer than 30,000 clones, more than 65% seen once. Sequenced here: peripheral blood mononuclear cells, sampled before any cancer treatment. Receptors originate from a man aged 40-75 years with stage III lung adenocarcinoma. The CDR3 runs from the conserved cysteine through the conserved F or W. Each record gives: clone size, CDR3 length, V gene, D gene, J gene, CDR3 protein, CDR3 DNA. D genes are given only for firm matches. Size is omitted from some rows. Given values are once, few, many or a class for expanded clones.

size: .; length: 12; V: TRBV30; D: .; J: TRBJ1-2; CDR3: CACESGGVGYTF; DNA: TGTGCCTGCGAGTCGGGAGGAGTTGGCTACACCTTC
size: .; length: 17; V: TRBV11-2; D: TRBD1; J: TRBJ2-7; CDR3: CASSLDLGTGASYEQYF; DNA: TGTGCCAGCAGCTTAGACTTAGGGACAGGGGCCTCCTACGAGCAGTACTTC
size: once; length: 16; V: TRBV19; D: .; J: TRBJ1-2; CDR3: CASSIDFPAGVYGYTF; DNA: TGTGCCAGTAGTATAGATTTTCCGGCGGGGGTCTATGGCTACACCTTC
size: once; length: 15; V: TRBV9; D: TRBD2; J: TRBJ2-1; CDR3: CASTPGGLANNEQFF; DNA: TGTGCCAGCACCCCAGGTGGACTAGCGAACAATGAGCAGTTCTTC
size: .; length: 14; V: TRBV5-1; D: TRBD1; J: TRBJ1-4; CDR3: CASSSTGVDEKLFF; DNA: TGCGCCAGCAGCTCCACAGGGGTAGATGAAAAACTGTTTTTT
size: .; length: 14; V: TRBV5-5; D: .; J: TRBJ1-4; CDR3: CASSFQGWGEKLFF; DNA: TGTGCCAGCAGCTTCCAGGGCTGGGGTGAAAAACTGTTTTTT
size: .; length: 15; V: TRBV27; D: .; J: TRBJ2-3; CDR3: CASSLKRGAADTQYF; DNA: TGTGCCAGCAGTTTAAAACGGGGGGCCGCGGATACGCAGTATTTT
size: .; length: 14; V: TRBV5-1; D: .; J: TRBJ1-4; CDR3: CASSRTGTNEKLFF; DNA: TGCGCCAGCAGTCGGACGGGAACTAATGAAAAACTGTTTTTT
size: .; length: 13; V: TRBV7-3; D: .; J: TRBJ2-4; CDR3: CASSLRGGDIQYF; DNA: TGTGCCAGCAGCTTAAGAGGGGGAGACATTCAGTACTTC
size: once; length: 15; V: TRBV28; D: .; J: TRBJ2-7; CDR3: CASSLSPPASPEQYF; DNA: TGTGCCAGCAGTTTAAGTCCCCCCGCATCCCCCGAGCAGTACTTC
size: .; length: 13; V: TRBV5-4; D: .; J: TRBJ1-2; CDR3: CASSLVWGNGYTF; DNA: TGTGCCAGCAGCTTGGTTTGGGGAAATGGCTACACCTTC
size: few; length: 13; V: TRBV5-1; D: .; J: TRBJ2-3; CDR3: CASSPLVTDTQYF; DNA: TGCGCCAGCTCCCCCCTCGTCACAGATACGCAGTATTTT
size: .; length: 12; V: TRBV7-8; D: .; J: TRBJ1-2; CDR3: CASSSATRGYTF; DNA: TGTGCCAGCAGCTCCGCGACAAGAGGCTACACCTTC
size: .; length: 15; V: TRBV15; D: .; J: TRBJ1-5; CDR3: CATSRTRTDNQPQHF; DNA: TGTGCCACCAGCAGAACCCGGACAGATAATCAGCCCCAGCATTTT
size: .; length: 17; V: TRBV7-2; D: TRBD2; J: TRBJ2-2; CDR3: CASSLLAGGPDTGELFF; DNA: TGTGCCAGCAGCTTACTAGCGGGGGGGCCGGACACCGGGGAGCTGTTTTTT
size: .; length: 13; V: TRBV2; D: .; J: TRBJ2-3; CDR3: CASSPVSTDTQYF; DNA: TGTGCCAGCAGCCCCGTCAGCACAGATACGCAGTATTTT
size: .; length: 12; V: TRBV5-5; D: .; J: TRBJ2-7; CDR3: CASSLGSQEQYF; DNA: TGTGCCAGCAGCTTGGGCAGCCAAGAGCAGTACTTC
size: .; length: 15; V: TRBV5-1; D: .; J: TRBJ2-1; CDR3: CASSLSTQAYNEQFF; DNA: TGCGCCAGCAGCTTGTCCACCCAGGCCTACAATGAGCAGTTCTTC
size: .; length: 14; V: TRBV7-6; D: .; J: TRBJ2-2; CDR3: CASSLAANTGELFF; DNA: TGTGCCAGCAGCTTAGCCGCGAACACCGGGGAGCTGTTTTTT
size: .; length: 15; V: TRBV2; D: .; J: TRBJ1-3; CDR3: CASSLQGPPGNTIYF; DNA: TGTGCCAGCTCTTTACAGGGTCCCCCTGGAAACACCATATATTTT
size: .; length: 14; V: TRBV2; D: TRBD1; J: TRBJ1-1; CDR3: CASSSTGPRGEAFF; DNA: TGTGCCAGCAGTTCGACAGGGCCGCGAGGGGAAGCTTTCTTT
size: few; length: 17; V: TRBV28; D: TRBD1; J: TRBJ2-3; CDR3: CASRPSLGTGTTDTQYF; DNA: TGTGCCAGCAGACCTTCCCTTGGGACAGGGACCACAGATACGCAGTATTTT
size: .; length: 14; V: TRBV30; D: .; J: TRBJ2-7; CDR3: CAWAPLLSSYEQYF; DNA: TGTGCCTGGGCCCCCTTGCTGAGCTCCTACGAGCAGTACTTC
size: .; length: 14; V: TRBV10-2; D: TRBD1; J: TRBJ1-1; CDR3: CASSAGQGFTEAFF; DNA: TGCGCCAGCAGTGCCGGACAGGGCTTCACTGAAGCTTTCTTT
size: once; length: 11; V: TRBV2; D: .; J: TRBJ1-2; CDR3: CASRRGDGYTF; DNA: TGTGCCAGCAGGAGGGGGGATGGCTACACCTTC
size: .; length: 15; V: TRBV7-2; D: TRBD2; J: TRBJ2-5; CDR3: CASSSRLAGAETQYF; DNA: TGTGCCAGCAGCTCCAGACTAGCGGGAGCTGAGACCCAGTACTTC
size: .; length: 14; V: TRBV7-9; D: .; J: TRBJ1-2; CDR3: CASSLEAQNYGYTF; DNA: TGTGCCAGCAGCTTAGAGGCGCAGAACTATGGCTACACCTTC